Reported below is one T cell receptor (beta chain). CDR3 length equals 17 residues. The J segment lost 0 bases and the V segment lost 3 bases, leaving 6 bases of the junction unmatched. Per germline, CDR1 MNHEY and CDR2 SVGEGT. This entry comes from a study of blood T cell repertoires in COVID-19. About the study: Sites across the United States, Italy and Spain contributed samples from acute and convalescent COVID-19. The cDNA or gDNA used as material had been derived from T cells, B-cell-depleted T cells, or PBMCs.

In the study's own analysis: Estimated nucleated cell counts came from reference gene primer amplification. Method: immunoSEQ multiplex PCR; TCRdb's copy keeps in-frame clones and lacks some. The V and J calls and clone size come from that table; D and trimming were worked out from the DNA. The sample lists under 13,000 clones, less than 90% occurring once. The TCR originated in a human donor in a cohort sampled during active COVID-19. V and J are TRBV6-2 or TRBV6-3 and TRBJ2-1; 9 bases line up with TRBD2. The sample was peripheral blood. DNA for the CDR3: TGTGCCAGCAGTTATAGGCTAGCGGGGAGCTCCTACAATGAGCAGTTCTTC. This sequence encodes CASSYRLAGSSYNEQFF.